The 23 T cell receptor beta chains reported below all come from one sample, sequenced in a study of cytomegalovirus exposure and HLA in healthy donors. Vbeta (60) and Jbeta (13) primers were used in the PCR. Sequencing was performed with immunoSEQ multiplex PCR; in TCRdb, only in-frame clones are kept and a portion is missing. The table shows fewer than 200,000 clones, with over 75% occurring only once. Sequenced sample: PBMCs. These receptors originate from a woman aged 50 to 60 in good health and CMV-seropositive.

This clone has only one observation. The gene calls are TRBV5-8 and TRBJ2-7; TRBD1 agrees at 10 bases. Germline V CDR1 and CDR2: SGHTS, YDEGEE. The CDR3 is made up of 20 amino acids. J lost 4 bases, V lost 0 bases, and 19 bases had no gene match. The CDR3 DNA follows: TGTGCCAGCAGCTTGGCCAGACAGGGGGCGCTTCTCCTTTGGAGTTACGAGCAGTACTTC. Its protein product is CASSLARQGALLLWSYEQYF. Based on the CDR3 plus reference TRBV5-8 and TRBJ2-7, the full variable domain is EAGVTQSPTHLIKTRGQQATLRCSPISGHTSVYWYQQALGLGLQFLLWYDEGEERNRGNFPPRFSGRQFPNYSSELNVNALELEDSALYLCASSLARQGALLLWSYEQYFGPGTRLTVT.

V is TRBV7-3 and J is TRBJ1-2, with D possibly TRBD1 on 5 matching bases. V gave up 5 bases and J gave up 5 bases, with 15 bases separating them. CDR3 length: 14 amino acids. Per the germline V gene, CDR1 is SGHTA and CDR2 is FQGTGA. CDR3 loop: CASSPTGGVYGYTF. CDR3 bases: TGTGCCAGCAGCCCCACCGGGGGAGTATATGGCTACACCTTC. Full variable domain (rest looked up from reference TRBV7-3 and TRBJ1-2): GAGVSQTPSNKVTEKGKYVELRCDPISGHTALYWYRQSLGQGPEFLIYFQGTGAADDSGLPNDRFFAVRPEGSVSTLKIQRTERGDSAVYLCASSPTGGVYGYTFGSGTRLTVV.

The chain employs TRBV7-8 and TRBJ2-5; 7 nucleotides line up with TRBD1. The trim removed 3 bases at V and 1 base at J, leaving 11 bases unmatched. Per germline, CDR1 SGHVS and CDR2 FQNEAQ. The CDR3 runs 17 residues. The CDR3 loop is CASSFHPDRVGQETQYF. For the CDR3, the DNA is TGTGCCAGCAGCTTCCACCCAGACAGGGTGGGCCAAGAGACCCAGTACTTC.

V is TRBV6-5 and J is TRBJ2-7; the D gene is possibly TRBD2 (6 bases). Germline CDR1 reads MNHEY; CDR2 reads SVGAGI. This CDR3 is 15 amino acids long. The V gene lost 0 bases and the J gene lost 3 bases, with 12 bases spanning the gap. CDR3 nucleotide sequence: TGTGCCAGCAGTTACTCCCGGAGGGCTATCTACGAGCAGTACTTC. It specifies CASSYSRRAIYEQYF.

The V and J genes are TRBV19 and TRBJ2-2; no firm D call. The ends were cut back, 3 bases at V and 7 bases at J, with 3 bases in the middle. The CDR3 has 11 amino acids. Germline V gene data show CDR1 as LNHDA and CDR2 as SQIVND (reference sequence). Written as DNA, the CDR3 is TGTGCCAGTAGTATTAGCGGGGAGCTGTTTTTT. Its translation is CASSISGELFF.

This clone came up a few times. The chain has TRBV6-6 and TRBJ2-5, with 7 bases lining up with TRBD2. Trimming at V came to 0 bases and at J to 2 bases, leaving 6 bases not matched to a gene. Per the germline V gene, CDR1 is MNHNY and CDR2 is SVGAGI (reference sequence). The CDR3 covers 16 residues. CDR3 loop: CASSYSASGSQETQYF. DNA of the CDR3: TGTGCCAGCAGTTACTCGGCTAGCGGATCTCAAGAGACCCAGTACTTC.

The chain uses TRBV18 and TRBJ1-1, with TRBD1 as a possible D gene (6 bases). CDR3 size: 12 residues. Trimming took 4 bases from V and 10 from J, leaving 13 bases between them. Germline V gene lookup returns CDR1 KGHSH and CDR2 LQKENI. CDR3: CASSQNRERAFF. The CDR3 DNA reads TGTGCCAGCTCACAAAACAGGGAACGAGCTTTCTTT.

The V and J genes are TRBV5-8 and TRBJ1-5; 7 positions agree with TRBD1. The CDR3 length is 13 residues. Germline V lookup: CDR1 SGHTS, CDR2 YDEGEE. V was clipped by 6 bases and J by 6 bases; unmatched bases: 6. CDR3 loop: CASNDRVLQPQHF. DNA of the CDR3: TGTGCCAGCAACGACAGGGTACTTCAGCCCCAGCATTTT.

This sequence joins TRBV9 and TRBJ2-2; D perhaps matches TRBD1 (5 bases). Trimming cost V 3 bases and J 5 bases, with 8 bases left between them. Germline V gene data show CDR1 as SGDLS and CDR2 as YYNGEE. The CDR3 sequence is 13 residues long. In DNA form, the CDR3 reads TGTGCCAGCAGCGACACAGGTACCGGGGAGCTGTTTTTT. Translation: CASSDTGTGELFF. The full variable domain, with the rest looked up from reference TRBV9 and TRBJ2-2, is DSGVTQTPKHLITATGQRVTLRCSPRSGDLSVYWYQQSLDQGLQFLIQYYNGEERAKGNILERFSAQQFPDLHSELNLSSLELGDSALYFCASSDTGTGELFFGEGSRLTVL.

This clone was observed once. CDR3 loop: CASSKISGQGVGKLFF. CDR3 coding DNA: TGTGCCAGTAGTAAAATTTCCGGACAGGGGGTAGGAAAACTGTTTTTT. This rearrangement joins TRBV19 to TRBJ1-4, with 10 bases matching TRBD1. CDR1 and CDR2 from the germline V gene are LNHDA and SQIVND (reference sequence). J was trimmed by 10 bases and V by 4 bases; bases with no gene match: 12. This CDR3 is built from 16 residues.

The chain joins TRBV10-1 to TRBJ2-3, with 8 bases that match TRBD2. Unmatched junction bases numbered 6, after V lost 2 bases and J lost 2 bases. CDR3 length equals 16 residues. Germline V gene data show CDR1 as WNHNN and CDR2 as SYGVQD (reference sequence). The CDR3 here is CASSEGVAGTTDTQYF. The CDR3 DNA reads as TGCGCCAGCAGTGAGGGGGTAGCGGGGACCACAGATACGCAGTATTTT.

This chain links TRBV5-4 with TRBJ2-5; D is perhaps TRBD1 (6 bases). The CDR3 is 15 amino acids. V shed 4 bases and J shed 7 bases, with 20 bases lying between them. CDR1 SGHNT and CDR2 YYREEE come from the germline V gene (reference sequence). Written as DNA, the CDR3 is TGTGCCAGCAGCGCTTACGAACAGGGTTTCTTGACCCAGTACTTC. It encodes CASSAYEQGFLTQYF.

The chain recombines TRBV2 with TRBJ2-1, with 9 bases that match TRBD2. V lost 7 bases, J lost 10 bases, and 11 bases stayed unmatched. Looked up from germline, CDR1 is SNHLY and CDR2 is FYNNEI. This CDR3 has 14 amino acids. This CDR3 is CASTRTSAPAEQFF. The DNA of the CDR3 is TGTGCCAGCACGCGGACTAGCGCGCCGGCAGAGCAGTTCTTC.

CDR3 loop: CASKREGGNEQFF. CDR3 DNA sequence: TGTGCCAGTAAGCGGGAGGGGGGCAATGAGCAGTTCTTC. This chain uses TRBV7-9 with TRBJ2-1, with 10 bases aligning to TRBD2. The CDR3 is 13 amino acids. The V and J ends lost 9 bases and 6 bases, in that order; junction bases with no gene match: 5. Germline V gives CDR1 SEHNR, CDR2 FQNEAQ (reference sequence).

The chain links TRBV28 to TRBJ2-1; 8 bases are shared with TRBD2. Trimming at V came to 5 bases and at J to 0 bases, leaving 0 bases not matched to a gene. This CDR3 region has 14 residues. Looked up from germline, CDR1 is MDHEN and CDR2 is SYDVKM. The CDR3, as DNA: TGTGCCAGCAGTAGCGGGAGCTCCTACAATGAGCAGTTCTTC. Translation gives CASSSGSSYNEQFF.

The chain is built from TRBV6-5 and TRBJ2-7, with 11 bases lining up with TRBD1. The ends lost 8 bases at V and 2 bases at J; junction bases unmatched: 8. CDR1 and CDR2 from the germline V gene are MNHEY and SVGAGI. The CDR3 totals 15 residues. This CDR3 is CASSHGTGGPYEQYF. In nucleotides, the CDR3 is TGTGCCAGCTCACACGGGACAGGGGGTCCCTACGAGCAGTACTTC.

This chain joins TRBV19 and TRBJ1-1; D gene uncertain. Trimming removed 10 bases from V and 0 bases from J, with 3 bases in between. This CDR3 is built from 10 residues. Germline CDR1 LNHDA, CDR2 SQIVND (reference sequence). In DNA form, the CDR3 reads TGTGCCACTATGAACACTGAAGCTTTCTTT. This encodes CATMNTEAFF. Complete variable domain (other parts from reference TRBV19 and TRBJ1-1): DGGITQSPKYLFRKEGQNVTLSCEQNLNHDAMYWYRQDPGQGLRLIYYSQIVNDFQKGDIAEGYSVSREKKESFPLTVTSAQKNPTAFYLCATMNTEAFFGQGTRLTVV.

The chain joins TRBV7-6 to TRBJ2-1; 7 bases agree with TRBD1. This CDR3 is 19 amino acids long. The V gene end was trimmed by 5 bases and the J gene end by 4 bases; junction bases not matched to a gene: 20. Looked up from germline, CDR1 is SGHVS and CDR2 is FNYEAQ. As DNA, the CDR3 is TGTGCCAGCAGCCCACCCCCTAGGGGGCCGCGCTCTCTTTACAATGAGCAGTTCTTC. Amino acids: CASSPPPRGPRSLYNEQFF.

The chain recombines TRBV18 with TRBJ1-6, with D possibly matching TRBD1 (5 bases). Germline assignment: CDR1 KGHSH and CDR2 LQKENI. The CDR3 has 14 amino acids. Trimming left V 2 bases short and J 7 bases short, with 9 bases between. DNA of the CDR3: TGTGCCAGCTCACCAGGAGGGGAAAATTCACCCCTCCACTTT. Amino acids: CASSPGGENSPLHF.

The V call is TRBV20-1, the J call TRBJ2-5; no clear D gene. This CDR3 comprises 10 residues. CDR1 is DFQATT, CDR2 SNEGSKA, per germline (reference sequence). Trimming removed 5 bases at V and 4 bases at J, with 5 bases between. CDR3: CSASLETQYF. The CDR3 DNA is TGCAGTGCTTCTTTAGAGACCCAGTACTTC.

The V call is TRBV30, the J call TRBJ1-5, with TRBD1 as a possible D gene (5 bases). V lost 5 bases to trimming and J lost 0 bases, with 8 bases between them. The CDR3 length is 13 residues. Germline values: CDR1 GTSNPN, CDR2 SVGIG (reference sequence). The CDR3 bases are TGTGCCTGGGCGACAGCTAGCAATCAGCCCCAGCATTTT. Its translation: CAWATASNQPQHF.

This chain joins TRBV4-1 and TRBJ2-7; 9 positions agree with TRBD2. Germline V gene lookup returns CDR1 MGHRA and CDR2 YSYEKL. The CDR3 extends over 15 amino acids. Trimming took 6 bases from V and 1 from J; bases not matched to a gene: 7. The CDR3 protein is CASSPSSGNSYEQYF. CDR3 coding DNA: TGCGCCAGCAGTCCCTCTAGCGGGAATTCCTACGAGCAGTACTTC.

V gene TRBV5-6 combines with J gene TRBJ2-7; TRBD1 aligns across 8 bases. Germline lookup yields CDR1 SGHDT and CDR2 YYEEEE. Trimming took 4 bases from V and 1 from J; bases not matched to a gene: 7. This CDR3 has 15 residues. CDR3 nucleotide sequence: TGTGCCAGCAGCGCCCGGACAGGGAATTCCTACGAGCAGTACTTC. Translation: CASSARTGNSYEQYF. Supplemented by reference TRBV5-6 and TRBJ2-7, the full variable domain reads DAGVTQSPTHLIKTRGQQVTLRCSPKSGHDTVSWYQQALGQGPQFIFQYYEEEERQRGNFPDRFSGHQFPNYSSELNVNALLLGDSALYLCASSARTGNSYEQYFGPGTRLTVT.